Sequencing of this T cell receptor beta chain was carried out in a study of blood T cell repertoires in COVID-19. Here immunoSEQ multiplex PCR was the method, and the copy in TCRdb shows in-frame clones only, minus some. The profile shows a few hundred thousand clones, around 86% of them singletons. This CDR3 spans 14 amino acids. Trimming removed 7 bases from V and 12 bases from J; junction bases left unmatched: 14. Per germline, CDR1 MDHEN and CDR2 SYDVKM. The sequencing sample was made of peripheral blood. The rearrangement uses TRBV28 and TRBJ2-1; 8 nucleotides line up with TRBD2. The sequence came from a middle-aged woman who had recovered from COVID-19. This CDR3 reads CASTPTGTSRVQFF. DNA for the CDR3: TGTGCCAGCACCCCGACCGGGACTAGTAGGGTGCAGTTCTTC.